This TCR beta chain is drawn from a study of regulatory T cells in long-lasting Graves disease. Germline V lookup: CDR1 ENHRY, CDR2 SYGVKD. V gave up 3 bases and J gave up 7 bases, with 9 bases separating them. This CDR3 is 13 amino acids long. Time point: newly diagnosed GD, antithyroid drugs for less than 3 months. The authors made the TCR library using RNA they extracted from PBMCs. Building of the TCR beta libraries involved iRepertoire HTBI primers and Arm-PCR of CDR3 regions. TCRdb re-derived calls from the multiplex PCR reads in MiXCR, one entry per CDR3 protein. The sample holds about 530,000 distinct CDR3 sequences, about 16% seen once. This sample was shared with a second study, whose subject was T cells in Graves' hyperthyroidism and ophthalmopathy.

The receptor comes from a woman aged 35-65 years with Graves disease. The source was peripheral blood mononuclear cells (PBMCs), collected at new diagnosis, from a patient treated with antithyroid drugs. The rearrangement joins TRBV10-3 to TRBJ1-4, with D possibly TRBD1 on 6 matching bases. CDR3 region: CAISEQGGEKLFF. For the CDR3, the DNA is TGTGCCATCAGTGAACAGGGTGGTGAAAAACTGTTTTTT.